This TCR beta chain was documented in a study of PD-L1 blockade in urothelial cancer. The CDR3 is made up of 14 amino acids. The germline CDR1 and CDR2 sequences are SNHLY and FYNNEI. V shed 8 bases and J 2 bases; nucleotides not matched to a gene: 8. Only in-frame clones appear in the TCRdb table, and some are missing; sequencing was by immunoSEQ multiplex PCR. The table shows more than 30,000 clones, with 80% to 90% occurring only once. In the case of this clone: Its antigen is undetermined.

Study results and limitations: Prediction of better survival came from below-median pretreatment blood TCR clonality.

This sequence joins TRBV2 and TRBJ2-5; 7 bases are shared with TRBD2. The input for sequencing was PBMCs, taken around atezolizumab (anti-PD-L1) treatment. The clonotype comes from a man aged 55-75 years with urothelial cancer. The CDR3 DNA follows: TGTGCCAGCGGGGGGGACCTACCACAAGAGACCCAGTACTTC. It translates to CASGGDLPQETQYF.